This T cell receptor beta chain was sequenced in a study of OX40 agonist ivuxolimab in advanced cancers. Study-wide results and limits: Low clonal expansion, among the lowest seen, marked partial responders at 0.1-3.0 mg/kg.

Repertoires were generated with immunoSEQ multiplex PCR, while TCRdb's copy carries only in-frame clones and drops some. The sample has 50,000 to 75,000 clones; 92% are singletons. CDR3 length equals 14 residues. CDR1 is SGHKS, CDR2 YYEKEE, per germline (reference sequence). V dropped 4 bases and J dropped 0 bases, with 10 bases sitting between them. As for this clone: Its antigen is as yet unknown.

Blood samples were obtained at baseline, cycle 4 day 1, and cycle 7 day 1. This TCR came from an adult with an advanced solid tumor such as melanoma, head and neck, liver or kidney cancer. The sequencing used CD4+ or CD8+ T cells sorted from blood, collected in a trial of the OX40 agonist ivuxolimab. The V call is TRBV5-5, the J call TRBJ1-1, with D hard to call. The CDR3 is CASSHSTMNTEAFF. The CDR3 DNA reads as TGTGCCAGCAGCCACAGTACCATGAACACTGAAGCTTTCTTT.